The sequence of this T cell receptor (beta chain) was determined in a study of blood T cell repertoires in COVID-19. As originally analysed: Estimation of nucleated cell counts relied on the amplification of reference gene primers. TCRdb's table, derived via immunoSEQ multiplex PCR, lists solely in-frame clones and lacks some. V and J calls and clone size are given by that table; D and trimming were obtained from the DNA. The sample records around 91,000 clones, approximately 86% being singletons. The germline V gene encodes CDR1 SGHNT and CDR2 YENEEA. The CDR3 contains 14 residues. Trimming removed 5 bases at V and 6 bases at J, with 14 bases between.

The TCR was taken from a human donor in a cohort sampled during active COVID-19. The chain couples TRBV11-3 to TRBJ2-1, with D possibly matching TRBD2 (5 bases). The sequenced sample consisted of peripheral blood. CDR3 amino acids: CASSPHPSSNEQFF. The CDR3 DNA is TGTGCCAGCAGCCCCCACCCTAGCTCCAATGAGCAGTTCTTC.